The T cell receptor (beta chain) described here comes from a study of control samples from healthy donors and cancer patients. In germline, CDR1 is MDHEN, CDR2 SYDVKM. The CDR3 runs 13 residues. The V end lost 7 bases, the J end lost 1 base, and 10 bases lay between the germline ends. TCRdb keeps only in-frame clones here, not all; method: immunoSEQ multiplex PCR. Of some 150,000 clones listed, roughly nine tenths were seen once; the top ten hold about 1.6%. The gene calls are TRBV28 and TRBJ1-1; D gene uncertain. This receptor was identified in a woman aged 25 to 39 in good health. Sample: blood. This CDR3 reads CASTRVRNTEAFF. CDR3 sequence (DNA): TGTGCCAGCACCCGAGTAAGGAACACTGAAGCTTTCTTT.